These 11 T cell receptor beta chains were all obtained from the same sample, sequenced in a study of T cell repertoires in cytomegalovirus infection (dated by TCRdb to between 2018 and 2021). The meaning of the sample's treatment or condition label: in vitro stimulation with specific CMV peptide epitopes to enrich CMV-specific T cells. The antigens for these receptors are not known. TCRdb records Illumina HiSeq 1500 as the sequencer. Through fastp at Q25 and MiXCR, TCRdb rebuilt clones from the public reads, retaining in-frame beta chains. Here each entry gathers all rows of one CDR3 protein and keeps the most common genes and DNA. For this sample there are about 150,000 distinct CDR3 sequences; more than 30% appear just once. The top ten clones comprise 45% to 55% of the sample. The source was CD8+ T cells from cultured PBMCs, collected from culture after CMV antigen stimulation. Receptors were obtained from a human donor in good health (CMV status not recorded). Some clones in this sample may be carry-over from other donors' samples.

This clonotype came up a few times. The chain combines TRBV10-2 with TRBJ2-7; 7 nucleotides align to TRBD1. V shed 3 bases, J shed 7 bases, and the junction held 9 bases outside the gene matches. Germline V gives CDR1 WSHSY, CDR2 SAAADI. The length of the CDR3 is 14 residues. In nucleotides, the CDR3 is TGCGCCAGCAGTGATACCCGGGACAGCTCAGAGCAGTACTTC. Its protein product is CASSDTRDSSEQYF.

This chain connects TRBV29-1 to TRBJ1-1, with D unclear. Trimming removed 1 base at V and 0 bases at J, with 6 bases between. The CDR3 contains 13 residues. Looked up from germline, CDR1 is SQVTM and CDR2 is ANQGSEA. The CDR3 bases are TGCAGCGTTGAAGGGGTTTTGAACACTGAAGCTTTCTTT. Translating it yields CSVEGVLNTEAFF. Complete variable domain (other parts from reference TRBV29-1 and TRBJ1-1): SAVISQKPSRDICQRGTSLTIQCQVDSQVTMMFWYRQQPGQSLTLIATANQGSEATYESGFVIDKFPISRPNLTFSTLTVSNMSPEDSSIYLCSVEGVLNTEAFFGQGTRLTVV.

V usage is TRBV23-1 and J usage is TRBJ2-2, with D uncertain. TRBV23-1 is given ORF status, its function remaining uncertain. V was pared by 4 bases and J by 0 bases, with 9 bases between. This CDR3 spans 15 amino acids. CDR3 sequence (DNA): TGCGCCAGCAGTCGACCCCACACGAACACCGGGGAGCTGTTTTTT. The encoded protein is CASSRPHTNTGELFF.

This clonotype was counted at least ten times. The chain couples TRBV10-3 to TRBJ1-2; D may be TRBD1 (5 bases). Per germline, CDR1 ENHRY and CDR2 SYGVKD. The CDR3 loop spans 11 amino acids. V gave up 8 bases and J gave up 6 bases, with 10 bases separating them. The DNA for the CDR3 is TGTGCCATCCAGGGTTGGGATGGCTACACCTTC. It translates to CAIQGWDGYTF.

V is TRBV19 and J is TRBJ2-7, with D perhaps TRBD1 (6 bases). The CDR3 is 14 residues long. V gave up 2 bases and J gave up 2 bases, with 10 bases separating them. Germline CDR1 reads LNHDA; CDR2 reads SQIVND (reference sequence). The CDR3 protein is CASSITDRAYEQYF. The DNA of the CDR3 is TGTGCCAGTAGTATAACGGACAGAGCCTACGAGCAGTACTTC.

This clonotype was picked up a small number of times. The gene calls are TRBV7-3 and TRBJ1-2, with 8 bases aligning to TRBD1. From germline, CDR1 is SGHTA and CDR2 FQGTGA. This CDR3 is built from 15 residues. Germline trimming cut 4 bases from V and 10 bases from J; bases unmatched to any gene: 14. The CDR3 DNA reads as TGTGCCAGCAGCTCCGGGACAGGCCTTCCGTGGGACTACACCTTC. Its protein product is CASSSGTGLPWDYTF.

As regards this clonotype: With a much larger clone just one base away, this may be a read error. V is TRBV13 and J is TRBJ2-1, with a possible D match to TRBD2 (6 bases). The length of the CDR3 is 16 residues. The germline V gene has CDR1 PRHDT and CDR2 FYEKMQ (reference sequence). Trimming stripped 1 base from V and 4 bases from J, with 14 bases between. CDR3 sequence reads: CASSLVGGIGYNEQFF. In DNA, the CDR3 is TGTGCCAGCAGCTTAGTCGGGGGAATAGGATACAATGAGCAGTTCTTC.

DNA of the CDR3: TGTGCCAGCAGCTTGGGGTTTCAGGCAGCTTTCTTT. It yields the protein CASSLGFQAAFF. The chain couples TRBV7-9 to TRBJ1-1; D ambiguous. The CDR3 length is 12 residues. The V end lost 3 bases, the J end lost 10 bases, and 12 bases lay between the germline ends. CDR1 SEHNR and CDR2 FQNEAQ come from the germline V gene (reference sequence).

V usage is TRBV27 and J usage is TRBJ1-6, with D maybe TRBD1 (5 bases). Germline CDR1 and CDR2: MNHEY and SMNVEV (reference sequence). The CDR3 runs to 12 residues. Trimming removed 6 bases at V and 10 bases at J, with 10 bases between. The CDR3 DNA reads TGTGCCAGCAGGCAGGGATCCTCACCCCTCCACTTT. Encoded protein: CASRQGSSPLHF.

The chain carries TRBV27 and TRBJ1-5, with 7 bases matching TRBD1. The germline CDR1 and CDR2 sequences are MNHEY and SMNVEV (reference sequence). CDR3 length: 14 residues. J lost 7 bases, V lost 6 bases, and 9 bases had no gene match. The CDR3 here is CASSQTGIGQPQHF. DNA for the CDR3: TGTGCCAGCAGCCAGACAGGGATCGGCCAGCCCCAGCATTTT.

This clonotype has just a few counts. The CDR3 DNA follows: TGTGCCAGCAGTGAATTTAGCCGTTCTAATGAAAAACTGTTTTTT. It is translated as CASSEFSRSNEKLFF. This chain links TRBV25-1 with TRBJ1-4; D ambiguous. V gave up 1 base and J gave up 3 bases, with 9 bases separating them. This CDR3 contains 15 residues. Germline V gene lookup returns CDR1 MGHDK and CDR2 SYGVNS. Full variable domain (missing parts from reference TRBV25-1 and TRBJ1-4): EADIYQTPRYLVIGTGKKITLECSQTMGHDKMYWYQQDPGMELHLIHYSYGVNSTEKGDLSSESTVSRIRTEHFPLTLESARPSHTSQYLCASSEFSRSNEKLFFGSGTQLSVL.